The 10 T cell receptor beta chains presented below share a single source sample, sequenced in a study of early T cells in non-severe SARS-CoV-2 infection. TCRdb re-called the 5' RACE reads with MiXCR, one entry per CDR3 protein. The sample includes about 110,000 distinct CDR3 sequences, about 12% seen only once; the top ten take less than 3.5%. The sequencing input was whole blood. The source of these receptors is an adult who was a healthcare worker with PCR-confirmed SARS-CoV-2 infection or an uninfected control (not recorded which).

Only a few counts were recorded for this clonotype. This chain joins TRBV3-1 and TRBJ1-3; no clear D gene. The V gene lost 0 bases and the J gene lost 0 bases, with 12 bases spanning the gap. From germline, CDR1 is LGHDT and CDR2 YNNKEL (reference sequence). The CDR3 has 17 residues. The CDR3 spells CASSQDLTRVSGNTIYF. The CDR3 DNA reads TGTGCCAGCAGCCAAGATCTCACACGAGTCTCTGGAAACACCATATATTTT.

A few counts support this clonotype. The genes are TRBV28 and TRBJ2-3, with no clear D. Germline CDR1 reads MDHEN; CDR2 reads SYDVKM. V gave up 5 bases and J gave up 3 bases, with 6 bases separating them. This CDR3 is built from 12 residues. The CDR3 region is CASSLITDTQYF. Written as DNA, the CDR3 is TGTGCCAGCAGTCTTATTACAGATACGCAGTATTTT.

This clonotype has only a few counts. The chain employs TRBV3-1 and TRBJ2-3; D remains ambiguous. The CDR3 runs to 13 residues. The V end was cut by 0 bases, the J end by 5 bases, with 6 bases between. Germline loops: CDR1 LGHDT, CDR2 YNNKEL (reference sequence). The CDR3, as DNA: TGTGCCAGCAGCCAAGAAGGGCTAGATACGCAGTATTTT. Translation: CASSQEGLDTQYF.

The chain recombines TRBV6-5 with TRBJ2-1; 9 bases agree with TRBD2. Looked up from germline, CDR1 is MNHEY and CDR2 is SVGAGI. Germline trimming cut 0 bases from V and 4 bases from J; bases unmatched to any gene: 1. This CDR3 comprises 15 residues. CDR3 amino acids: CASSYSSGGYNEQFF. CDR3 sequence (DNA): TGTGCCAGCAGTTACTCTAGCGGGGGTTACAATGAGCAGTTCTTC.

Many counts were recorded for this clonotype. The gene calls are TRBV5-1 and TRBJ1-1; 7 bases map to TRBD1. The CDR3 has 17 amino acids. The trim removed 2 bases at V and 1 base at J, leaving 11 bases unmatched. CDR1 is SGHRS, CDR2 YFSETQ, per germline. The CDR3 is CASSLRGPFGANTEAFF. As DNA, the CDR3 is TGCGCCAGCAGCTTAAGGGGGCCATTCGGGGCGAACACTGAAGCTTTCTTT.

This clonotype was observed a handful of times. The chain combines TRBV7-3 with TRBJ2-3; 14 bases agree with TRBD2. Germline V gene data show CDR1 as SGHTA and CDR2 as FQGTGA. The J segment lost 10 bases and the V segment lost 3 bases, leaving 6 bases of the junction unmatched. This CDR3 has 15 residues. This CDR3 reads CASSLGLAGEGAQYF. The CDR3 DNA sequence: TGTGCCAGCAGCTTGGGACTAGCGGGAGAGGGGGCGCAGTATTTT.

Only a few counts were recorded for this clonotype. This chain uses TRBV2 with TRBJ1-5; D unclear. Germline V lookup: CDR1 SNHLY, CDR2 FYNNEI. The CDR3 consists of 15 residues. V shed 4 bases and J shed 1 base, with 11 bases lying between them. CDR3 sequence reads: CASSVQRRSNQPQHF. The CDR3 region has the DNA TGTGCCAGCAGTGTACAGAGGCGGAGCAATCAGCCCCAGCATTTT.

This clonotype was counted ten times or more. This CDR3 is CASSPRGAGAGGQETQYF. The CDR3 region has the DNA TGTGCCAGCAGTCCCCGTGGAGCGGGAGCGGGGGGACAAGAGACCCAGTACTTC. The chain is built from TRBV27 and TRBJ2-5, with TRBD2 matching over 9 bases. CDR1 is MNHEY, CDR2 SMNVEV, per germline (reference sequence). With V trimmed by 5 bases and J by 2 bases, 15 bases remained unmatched. The CDR3 runs to 18 residues.

On this clonotype: No conserved phenylalanine or tryptophan is present at the end of the CDR3, so a read error is the likely explanation. The CDR3 sequence: CSARALRDIQYY. The DNA for the CDR3 is TGCAGTGCTAGAGCCCTGAGGGACATTCAGTACTAC. The genes are TRBV20-1 and TRBJ2-4; possibly TRBD2 for D (5 bases). This CDR3 has 12 amino acids. Trimming removed 1 base at V and 8 bases at J, with 9 bases between. The V gene's germline CDR1 is DFQATT and CDR2 SNEGSKA (reference sequence).

This clonotype was detected only a few times. This sequence joins TRBV29-1 and TRBJ2-3, with 7 nucleotides matching TRBD2. The CDR3 is made up of 14 amino acids. V shed 2 bases, J shed 2 bases, and the junction held 4 bases outside the gene matches. Germline lookup yields CDR1 SQVTM and CDR2 ANQGSEA. In nucleotides, the CDR3 is TGCAGCGTTGAATCAGCGGGAACCACAGATACGCAGTATTTT. Its protein product is CSVESAGTTDTQYF.